The rows below give T cell receptor beta chains drawn from one sample of a study of blood T cells in healthy people across ages. TCRdb reprocessed the 5' RACE reads via MiXCR and lists one record per CDR3 protein. The sample yields about 930,000 distinct CDR3 sequences, about 28% seen once. This sample also belongs to another study, concerning T cells of mothers and their children.

The sample was blood. The origin of the receptors is a middle-aged woman in good health. CDR3s include the opening cysteine and the closing phenylalanine or tryptophan.

j_gene | v_gene | CDR3aa
TRBJ2-7 | TRBV7-2 | CASGFGAALGEQYF
TRBJ2-7 | TRBV13 | CASSKTRSYEQYF
TRBJ1-1 | TRBV28 | CASSFAGRMNTEAFF
TRBJ2-5 | TRBV20-1 | CSAPRGSGGAETQYF
TRBJ1-1 | TRBV12-3/TRBV12-4 | CASSFGGPEAFF
TRBJ2-5 | TRBV20-1 | CSAPRTGRRETQYF
TRBJ1-5 | TRBV19 | CATSPSMTQPQHF
TRBJ2-3 | TRBV6-2/TRBV6-3 | CASIQGGAARDTQYF
TRBJ2-1 | TRBV20-1 | CSASRGNNEQVF
TRBJ1-1 | TRBV6-1 | CASSEDGRYTNEAFF
TRBJ2-3 | TRBV15 | CATSRDSVGQRTDTQYF
TRBJ2-3 | TRBV4-3 | CASSQGLSGRTADTQYF
TRBJ2-6 | TRBV24-1 | CATSDSRVSYGANVLTF
TRBJ2-7 | TRBV12-3/TRBV12-4 | CASSHDKGGLITDHYEQYF
TRBJ1-2 | TRBV12-3/TRBV12-4 | CASRQGAGANYGYTF
TRBJ1-2 | TRBV20-1 | CSAPRQGASGYTF
TRBJ1-1 | TRBV12-3/TRBV12-4 | CASSLWGNTEAFF
TRBJ2-3 | TRBV20-1 | CSARVGGGTDTQYF
TRBJ2-3 | TRBV3-1 | CASNTRGGDTQYF
TRBJ2-5 | TRBV12-3/TRBV12-4 | CASSLSTHPIHEQYF
TRBJ2-7 | TRBV7-2 | CASSSQGVEQYF
TRBJ2-7 | TRBV5-1 | CASSPGTEGLEQYF
TRBJ1-2 | TRBV6-2/TRBV6-3 | CASSFVERGGCGYTF
TRBJ2-5 | TRBV5-1 | CASSSFGTSGSETQYF
TRBJ1-5 | TRBV6-1 | CASRMGQGAVQPQHF
TRBJ1-1 | TRBV5-6 | CASSSVNHGQGTEAFF
TRBJ1-4 | TRBV6-1 | CASSVFGEANEKLFF
TRBJ1-1 | TRBV30 | CAWSVGVGTEAFF
TRBJ2-7 | TRBV4-2 | CASSQGPGGSYEQYF
TRBJ2-3 | TRBV24-1 | CATSDLPNQRKTDTQYF
TRBJ2-2 | TRBV5-5 | CASSPGLAGGIGTGELFF